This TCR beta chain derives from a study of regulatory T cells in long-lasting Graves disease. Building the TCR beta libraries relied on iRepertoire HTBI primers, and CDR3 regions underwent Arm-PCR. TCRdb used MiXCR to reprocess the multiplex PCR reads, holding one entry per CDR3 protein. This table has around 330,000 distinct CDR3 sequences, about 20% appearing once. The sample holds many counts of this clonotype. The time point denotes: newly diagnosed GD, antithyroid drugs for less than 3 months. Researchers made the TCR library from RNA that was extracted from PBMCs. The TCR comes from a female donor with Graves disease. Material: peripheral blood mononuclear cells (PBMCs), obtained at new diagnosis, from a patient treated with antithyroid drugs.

CDR3 sequence reads: CATSRGSSYNEQFF. The CDR3 DNA follows: TGTGCCACCAGCAGAGGAAGCTCCTACAATGAGCAGTTCTTC. J is TRBJ2-1 and V is TRBV15; D gene uncertain. V was cut by 1 base and J by 0 bases, with 4 bases left in between. This CDR3 comprises 14 residues. Germline V gene data show CDR1 as LNHNV and CDR2 as YYDKDF (reference sequence). Using reference TRBV15 and TRBJ2-1 for the parts outside the CDR3, the full variable domain is DAMVIQNPRYQVTQFGKPVTLSCSQTLNHNVMYWYQQKSSQAPKLLFHYYDKDFNNEADTPDNFQSRRPNTSFCFLDIRSPGLGDTAMYLCATSRGSSYNEQFFGPGTRLTVL.